The 26 T cell receptor beta chains listed next were all sequenced from one sample in a study of post-analysis software for immune sequencing data. Broader study findings: Included in a set of a few TRBV segments more frequent in patients than controls were TRBV5-6, TRBV5-1 and TRBV20-1.

Their target antigens are unknown. Presence of unique molecular identifiers characterized the TCR beta cDNA libraries. One entry per CDR3 protein, called by TCRdb with MiXCR from the PCR reads. The table lists about 460,000 distinct CDR3 sequences, over 35% of them singletons. Sequenced: blood. The receptors come from a girl aged 5-17 years with multiple sclerosis.

CDR3 nucleotide sequence: TGCGCCAGCAGCCAATGGGGAGTAAATCAGCCCCAGCATTTT. It specifies CASSQWGVNQPQHF. The J gene is TRBJ1-5, the V gene TRBV4-1; no clear D. The CDR3 contains 14 residues. The germline V gene encodes CDR1 MGHRA and CDR2 YSYEKL. Trimming shortened V by 2 bases and J by 4 bases, and 9 bases separated the two germline ends.

This clonotype was counted once. The rearrangement uses TRBV2 and TRBJ2-3; no clear D. Germline values: CDR1 SNHLY, CDR2 FYNNEI. Between the trimmed V and J ends, which lost 4 bases and 2 bases, there was a span of 10 bases. This CDR3 region has 14 residues. CDR3 sequence reads: CASSAYLSTDTQYF. DNA for the CDR3: TGTGCCAGCAGTGCTTATCTCTCCACAGATACGCAGTATTTT.

The sample holds a few counts of this clonotype. The chain couples TRBV5-1 to TRBJ1-5; perhaps TRBD1 as D (6 bases). Trimming shortened V by 4 bases and J by 5 bases, and 16 bases separated the two germline ends. The CDR3 totals 15 residues. Germline CDR1 reads SGHRS; CDR2 reads YFSETQ. CDR3 loop: CASSPGTGFYQPQHF. The CDR3 DNA follows: TGCGCCAGCAGCCCCGGCACAGGGTTCTATCAGCCCCAGCATTTT.

This clonotype showed up just a few times. The rearrangement joins TRBV29-1 to TRBJ1-2, with 7 bases matching TRBD1. Germline V lookup: CDR1 SQVTM, CDR2 ANQGSEA. The CDR3 runs to 11 residues. The trim removed 7 bases at V and 8 bases at J, leaving 7 bases unmatched. CDR3 coding DNA: TGCAGCGCCAAGGGGGCGCAAGGCTACACCTTC. Translated: CSAKGAQGYTF.

The chain couples TRBV4-1 to TRBJ2-5; 11 bases agree with TRBD2. Germline-derived CDR1 and CDR2 are MGHRA and YSYEKL. The J segment lost 4 bases and the V segment lost 1 base, leaving 5 bases of the junction unmatched. The CDR3 is 16 amino acids. CDR3 protein: CASSQGLAGYRETQYF. Here the CDR3 DNA reads TGCGCCAGCAGCCAAGGACTAGCGGGATACCGAGAGACCCAGTACTTC.

This chain joins TRBV20-1 and TRBJ2-3; 12 bases fit TRBD2. The V gene end was trimmed by 2 bases and the J gene end by 6 bases; junction bases not matched to a gene: 6. The germline CDR1 and CDR2 sequences are DFQATT and SNEGSKA (reference sequence). The CDR3 has 15 amino acids. CDR3 bases: TGCAGTGCTAGAAAGTCTAGCGGGAGGGATGATACGCAGTATTTT. Translating gives CSARKSSGRDDTQYF.

V usage is TRBV4-3 and J usage is TRBJ2-1; 7 nucleotides align to TRBD2. The trim removed 1 base at V and 6 bases at J, leaving 12 bases unmatched. This CDR3 is 17 amino acids long. Per the germline V gene, CDR1 is LGHNA and CDR2 is YSLEER. CDR3 DNA: TGCGCCAGCAGCCAAGGTTGGCGGACTAGTTCGGGCAATGAGCAGTTCTTC. Residues: CASSQGWRTSSGNEQFF.

This clonotype was seen a handful of times. The genes are TRBV4-3 and TRBJ2-7; the D gene is possibly TRBD1 (6 bases). V was clipped by 0 bases and J by 5 bases, with 17 bases between them. CDR1 and CDR2 from the germline V gene are LGHNA and YSLEER. The CDR3 extends over 16 amino acids. The CDR3 is CASSQDPDRPGNEQYF. CDR3 DNA sequence: TGCGCCAGCAGCCAAGATCCCGACAGGCCTGGGAACGAGCAGTACTTC.

The chain combines TRBV5-1 with TRBJ2-2; D not certain. V was cut by 5 bases and J by 4 bases, with 3 bases left in between. Per germline, CDR1 SGHRS and CDR2 YFSETQ. The CDR3 has 11 amino acids. The CDR3 DNA reads as TGCGCCAGCAGGGTCACCGGGGAGCTGTTTTTT. This sequence encodes CASRVTGELFF.

This chain uses TRBV7-3 with TRBJ2-3; D unclear. The CDR3 contains 12 residues. V was clipped by 6 bases and J by 2 bases, with 6 bases between them. Germline CDR1 and CDR2: SGHTA and FQGTGA. CDR3 DNA sequence: TGTGCCAGCAGTTACAACACAGATACGCAGTATTTT. Translation gives CASSYNTDTQYF.

The rearrangement uses TRBV4-1 and TRBJ2-4; perhaps TRBD1 as D (6 bases). With 1 base removed from V and 8 bases from J, the gap between germline ends came to 9 bases. The length of the CDR3 is 13 residues. From germline, CDR1 is MGHRA and CDR2 YSYEKL. CDR3 bases: TGCGCCAGCAGCCAAGCAGGGGTTGACATTCAGTACTTC. Amino acid sequence: CASSQAGVDIQYF.

This rearrangement joins TRBV5-1 to TRBJ2-7; D perhaps matches TRBD1 (6 bases). The CDR3 covers 14 residues. Germline V gives CDR1 SGHRS, CDR2 YFSETQ. Deletions cut 4 bases from V and 5 bases from J, with 16 bases between. CDR3 DNA: TGCGCCAGCAGCAACCAGGACAGCTCAGACGAGCAGTACTTC. Protein product: CASSNQDSSDEQYF.

In DNA form, the CDR3 reads TGTGCCAGCAGTTACAGGGGCGTCCACTATGGCTACACCTTC. This gives the protein CASSYRGVHYGYTF. J is TRBJ1-2 and V is TRBV6-2 or TRBV6-3, with D possibly TRBD1 on 5 matching bases. V was trimmed by 2 bases and J by 3 bases, leaving 10 bases between them. The length of the CDR3 is 14 residues. Per germline, CDR1 MNHEY and CDR2 SVGEGT.

This rearrangement joins TRBV7-9 to TRBJ2-3, with 11 bases that match TRBD2. Germline V lookup: CDR1 SEHNR, CDR2 FQNEAQ (reference sequence). J gave up 3 bases and V 5 bases, and 7 bases lay outside the gene matches. CDR3 size: 16 residues. The CDR3 loop reads CASSPSTSGSTDTQYF. In DNA form, the CDR3 reads TGTGCCAGCAGCCCATCAACTAGCGGGAGTACAGATACGCAGTATTTT.

A word on this clonotype: At one boundary the junction diverges from the germline segment, which might be a read error. This chain uses TRBV5-1 with TRBJ2-1; TRBD1 matches 7 bases. CDR3 size: 14 residues. CDR1 SGHRS and CDR2 YFSETQ come from the germline V gene. The DNA of the CDR3 is TGCGCCAGCAGCTCCCGACAGGGTCTGAATGAGCGGTTCTTC. It codes for CASSSRQGLNERFF.

There are a few counts of this clonotype. The V call is TRBV28, the J call TRBJ2-5, with a tentative D call TRBD1 (6 bases). Gene TRBJ2-7 matches the end of the DNA better, so the J call may be wrong. The CDR3 is made up of 12 amino acids. CDR1 MDHEN and CDR2 SYDVKM come from the germline V gene. This chain's CDR3 is CASSFGGPEQYF. DNA for the CDR3: TGTGCCAGCAGTTTTGGGGGCCCCGAGCAGTACTTC.

This clonotype was counted a single time. The chain combines TRBV3-1 with TRBJ1-1; D remains ambiguous. The V end was cut by 8 bases, the J end by 1 base, with 5 bases between. CDR3 size: 11 residues. Per germline, CDR1 LGHDT and CDR2 YNNKEL (reference sequence). CDR3 sequence reads: CASGQNTEAFF. The CDR3 DNA sequence: TGTGCCAGCGGGCAGAACACTGAAGCTTTCTTT.

As concerns this clonotype: The conserved final phenylalanine or tryptophan is absent from the CDR3, which likely points to a read error. V gene TRBV7-2 combines with J gene TRBJ2-5; D perhaps matches TRBD2 (6 bases). This CDR3 is built from 15 residues. V lost 0 bases to trimming and J lost 4 bases, with 12 bases between them. Germline-derived CDR1 and CDR2 are SGHTA and FQGNSA. CDR3 sequence reads: CASSLAAGTPETQYV. CDR3 nucleotides: TGTGCCAGCAGCTTAGCGGCGGGAACCCCAGAGACCCAGTACGTC.

This clonotype was observed a handful of times. The chain links TRBV28 to TRBJ2-7; no reliable D call. V lost 7 bases and J lost 5, with 12 bases in between. There are 12 residues in the CDR3. Germline lookup yields CDR1 MDHEN and CDR2 SYDVKM. CDR3 residues: CASTAPGNEQYF. The CDR3 region has the DNA TGTGCCAGCACCGCCCCCGGCAACGAGCAGTACTTC.

This chain connects TRBV20-1 to TRBJ1-5, with a tentative D call TRBD1 (6 bases). CDR1 and CDR2 (germline): DFQATT, SNEGSKA (reference sequence). The CDR3 has 16 amino acids. Trimming took 6 bases from V and 0 from J, leaving 18 bases between them. CDR3 sequence (DNA): TGCAGTGCCAATCGGGAGGGGGATTTTAGCAATCAGCCCCAGCATTTT. Translation: CSANREGDFSNQPQHF.

The V and J genes are TRBV5-6 and TRBJ2-2; D gene ambiguous. The CDR3 spans 14 residues. Trimming pared 2 bases from V and 0 bases from J, leaving 5 bases between. Per germline, CDR1 SGHDT and CDR2 YYEEEE. CDR3 sequence reads: CASSLLTNTGELFF. DNA of the CDR3: TGTGCCAGCAGCTTATTAACGAACACCGGGGAGCTGTTTTTT.

This clonotype appeared a few times. One end of the junction fails to match germline, which may point to a read error. The chain uses TRBV7-7 and TRBJ2-5; D might be TRBD2 (5 bases). The CDR3 loop spans 16 amino acids. Germline CDR1 reads SSHAT; CDR2 reads FNYEAQ (reference sequence). DNA for the CDR3: TGTGCTAGCAGCTTAGACTACCTTGATGGGAGCGAGACCCAGTACTTC. Amino acids: CASSLDYLDGSETQYF.

The CDR3 sequence is CSGAQGADYGYTF. The CDR3 nucleotides are TGCAGCGGGGCCCAGGGGGCTGACTATGGCTACACCTTC. The V and J genes are TRBV29-1 and TRBJ1-2, with 8 bases that match TRBD1. J lost 3 bases, V lost 7 bases, and 7 bases had no gene match. The CDR3 runs to 13 residues. CDR1 and CDR2 (germline): SQVTM, ANQGSEA.

The J gene is TRBJ2-1, the V gene TRBV5-5, with 11 bases identical to TRBD1. The CDR3 covers 15 residues. Germline assignment: CDR1 SGHKS and CDR2 YYEKEE (reference sequence). The V gene end was trimmed by 4 bases and the J gene end by 3 bases; junction bases not matched to a gene: 3. The CDR3 bases are TGTGCCAGCAGCCGGGACAGGGGGGACTACAATGAGCAGTTCTTC. Its protein product is CASSRDRGDYNEQFF.

CDR3 region: CASSLGAGQTETQYF. The CDR3 bases are TGTGCCAGCAGCTTAGGGGCAGGGCAGACGGAGACCCAGTACTTC. The chain uses TRBV7-2 and TRBJ2-5, with D possibly being TRBD1 (5 bases). Germline V gene sequence: CDR1 SGHTA, CDR2 FQGNSA. The V and J ends lost 1 base and 5 bases respectively, with 14 bases between them. CDR3 size: 15 residues.

The genes are TRBV27 and TRBJ2-3; the match to TRBD2 covers 13 bases. Per the germline V gene, CDR1 is MNHEY and CDR2 is SMNVEV (reference sequence). The CDR3 loop spans 19 amino acids. Trimming at V came to 4 bases and at J to 6 bases, leaving 16 bases not matched to a gene. The CDR3 spells CASSSPQNLLAGGSDTQYF. The CDR3 DNA reads as TGTGCCAGCAGTTCGCCACAGAATTTACTAGCGGGAGGGTCCGATACGCAGTATTTT.